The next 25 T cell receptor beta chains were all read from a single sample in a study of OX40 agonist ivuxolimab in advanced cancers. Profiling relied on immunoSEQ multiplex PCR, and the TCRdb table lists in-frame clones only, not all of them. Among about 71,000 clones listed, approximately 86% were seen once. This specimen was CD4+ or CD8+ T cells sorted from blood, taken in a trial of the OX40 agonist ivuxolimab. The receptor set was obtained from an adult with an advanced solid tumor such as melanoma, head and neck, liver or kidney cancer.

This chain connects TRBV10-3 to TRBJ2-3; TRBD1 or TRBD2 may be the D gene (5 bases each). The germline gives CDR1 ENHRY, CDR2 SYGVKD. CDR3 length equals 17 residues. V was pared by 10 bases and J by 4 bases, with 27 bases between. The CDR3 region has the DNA TGTGCCACCCAGAGGGGACGGATATATTCCAATTCAGATACGCAGTATTTT. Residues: CATQRGRIYSNSDTQYF.

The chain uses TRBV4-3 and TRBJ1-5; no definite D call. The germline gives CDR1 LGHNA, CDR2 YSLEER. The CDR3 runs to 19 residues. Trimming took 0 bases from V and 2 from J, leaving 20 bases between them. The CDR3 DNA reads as TGCGCCAGCAGCCAAGATCCCCCCAGGCCTGGGAGGGGCAATCAGCCCCAGCATTTT. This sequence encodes CASSQDPPRPGRGNQPQHF.

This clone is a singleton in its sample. CDR3 protein: CASSLTLGHGTEAFF. CDR3 nucleotides: TGTGCCAGCAGCTTAACCTTGGGACACGGGACTGAAGCTTTCTTT. The genes are TRBV7-9 and TRBJ1-1; D perhaps matches TRBD1 (6 bases). The CDR3 spans 15 residues. V dropped 2 bases and J dropped 5 bases, with 15 bases sitting between them. Germline lookup yields CDR1 SEHNR and CDR2 FQNEAQ (reference sequence).

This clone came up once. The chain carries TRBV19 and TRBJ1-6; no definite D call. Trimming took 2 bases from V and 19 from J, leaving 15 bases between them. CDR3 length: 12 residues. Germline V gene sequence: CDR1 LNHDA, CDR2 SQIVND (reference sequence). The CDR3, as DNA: TGTGCCAGTAGTATACCAACGGGTCCCTGGCACTTT. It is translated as CASSIPTGPWHF. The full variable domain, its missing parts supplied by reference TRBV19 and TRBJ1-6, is DGGITQSPKYLFRKEGQNVTLSCEQNLNHDAMYWYRQDPGQGLRLIYYSQIVNDFQKGDIAEGYSVSREKKESFPLTVTSAQKNPTAFYLCASSIPTGPWHFGNGTRLTVT.

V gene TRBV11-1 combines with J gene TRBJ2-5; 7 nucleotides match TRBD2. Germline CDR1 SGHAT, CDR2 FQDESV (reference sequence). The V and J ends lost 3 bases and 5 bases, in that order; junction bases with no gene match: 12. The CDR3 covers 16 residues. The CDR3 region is CASSFYSGEDWETQYF. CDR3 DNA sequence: TGTGCCAGCAGCTTCTACAGCGGGGAAGATTGGGAGACCCAGTACTTC.

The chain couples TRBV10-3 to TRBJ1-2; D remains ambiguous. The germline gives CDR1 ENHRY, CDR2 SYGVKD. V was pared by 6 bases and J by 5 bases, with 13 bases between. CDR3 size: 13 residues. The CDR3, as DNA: TGTGCCATCAGCGAGGCGGAGGTTTATGGCTACACCTTC. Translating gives CAISEAEVYGYTF.

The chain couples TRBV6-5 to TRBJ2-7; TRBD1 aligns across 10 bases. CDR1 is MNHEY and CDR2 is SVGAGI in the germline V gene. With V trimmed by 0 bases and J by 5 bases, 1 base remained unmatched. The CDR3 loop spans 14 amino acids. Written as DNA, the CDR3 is TGTGCCAGCAGTTACTCAGGGACAGGGGACGAGCAGTACTTC. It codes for CASSYSGTGDEQYF.

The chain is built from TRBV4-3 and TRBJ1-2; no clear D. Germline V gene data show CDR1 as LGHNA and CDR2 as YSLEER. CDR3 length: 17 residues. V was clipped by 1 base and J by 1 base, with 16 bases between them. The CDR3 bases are TGCGCCAGCAGCCAAGGAAGGAGGTCGGGTTATAACTATGGCTACACCTTC. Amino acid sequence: CASSQGRRSGYNYGYTF.

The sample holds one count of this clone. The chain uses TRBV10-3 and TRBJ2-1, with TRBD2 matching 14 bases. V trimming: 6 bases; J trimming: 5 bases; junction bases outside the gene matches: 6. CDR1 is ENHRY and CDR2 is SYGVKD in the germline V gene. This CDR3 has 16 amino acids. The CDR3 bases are TGTGCCATCAGCGGGACTAGCGGGAGAGGGAACAATGAGCAGTTCTTC. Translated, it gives CAISGTSGRGNNEQFF.

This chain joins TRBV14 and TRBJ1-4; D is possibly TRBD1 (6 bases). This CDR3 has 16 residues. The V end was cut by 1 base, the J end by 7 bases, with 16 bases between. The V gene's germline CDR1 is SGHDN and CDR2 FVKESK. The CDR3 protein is CASSQAPGDIIEKLFF. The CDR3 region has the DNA TGTGCCAGCAGCCAAGCCCCCGGGGACATTATTGAAAAACTGTTTTTT.

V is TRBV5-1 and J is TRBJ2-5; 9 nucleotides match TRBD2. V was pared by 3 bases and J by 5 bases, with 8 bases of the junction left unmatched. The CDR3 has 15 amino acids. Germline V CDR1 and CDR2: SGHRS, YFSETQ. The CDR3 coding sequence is TGCGCCAGCAGCTCCGGGACTAGCATAGCGGAGACCCAGTACTTC. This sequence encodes CASSSGTSIAETQYF.

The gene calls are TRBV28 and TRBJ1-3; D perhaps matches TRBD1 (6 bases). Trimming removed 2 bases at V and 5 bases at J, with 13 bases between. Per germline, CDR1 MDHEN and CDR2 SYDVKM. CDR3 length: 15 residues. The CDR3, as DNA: TGTGCCAGCAGTTTACCGGGACAACAACGAAACACCATATATTTT. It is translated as CASSLPGQQRNTIYF.

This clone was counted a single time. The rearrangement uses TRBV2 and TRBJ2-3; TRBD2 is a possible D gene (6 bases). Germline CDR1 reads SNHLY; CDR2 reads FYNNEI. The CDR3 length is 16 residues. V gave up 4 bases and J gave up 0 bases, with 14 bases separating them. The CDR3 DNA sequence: TGTGCCAGCAGTGGAGGGACTGGCCTTAGCACAGATACGCAGTATTTT. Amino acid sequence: CASSGGTGLSTDTQYF.

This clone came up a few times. The CDR3 DNA sequence: TGTGCCTGCCGGGGCCGTAATGAAAAACTGTTTTTT. Its translation: CACRGRNEKLFF. The chain couples TRBV6-6 to TRBJ1-4, with a possible D match to TRBD1 (5 bases). V gave up 11 bases and J gave up 4 bases, with 11 bases separating them. This CDR3 contains 12 residues. CDR1 and CDR2 from the germline V gene are MNHNY and SVGAGI (reference sequence).

The CDR3 is CASSQIIASPLHF. The CDR3 DNA follows: TGTGCCAGCAGCCAAATCATCGCTTCACCCCTCCACTTT. The chain has TRBV14 and TRBJ1-6; D remains ambiguous. The CDR3 runs 13 residues. V dropped 2 bases and J dropped 9 bases, with 8 bases sitting between them. The germline V gene has CDR1 SGHDN and CDR2 FVKESK.

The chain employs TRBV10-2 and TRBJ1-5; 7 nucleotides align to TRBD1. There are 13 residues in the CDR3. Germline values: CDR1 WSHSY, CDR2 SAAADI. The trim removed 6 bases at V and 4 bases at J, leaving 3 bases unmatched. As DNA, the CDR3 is TGCGCCAGCAGCTTACAGGGGAATCAGCCCCAGCATTTT. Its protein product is CASSLQGNQPQHF.

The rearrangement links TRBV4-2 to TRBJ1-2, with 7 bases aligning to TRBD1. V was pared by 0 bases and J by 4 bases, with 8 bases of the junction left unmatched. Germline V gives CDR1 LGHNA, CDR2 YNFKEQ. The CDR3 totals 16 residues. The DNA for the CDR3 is TGTGCCAGCAGCCAAGATGTCGGGCAGGGGGGCTATGGCTACACCTTC. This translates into CASSQDVGQGGYGYTF.

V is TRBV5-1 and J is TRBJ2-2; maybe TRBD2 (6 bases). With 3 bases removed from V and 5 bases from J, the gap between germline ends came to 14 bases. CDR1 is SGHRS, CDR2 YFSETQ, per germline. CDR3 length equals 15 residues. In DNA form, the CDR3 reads TGCGCCAGCAGCTCTATGAGCGGGTCGACCGGGGAGCTGTTTTTT. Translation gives CASSSMSGSTGELFF.

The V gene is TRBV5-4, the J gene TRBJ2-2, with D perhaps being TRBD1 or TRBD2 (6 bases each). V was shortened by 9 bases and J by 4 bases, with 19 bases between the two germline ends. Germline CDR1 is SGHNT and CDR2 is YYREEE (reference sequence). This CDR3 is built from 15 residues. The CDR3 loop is CATGEAGHITGELFF. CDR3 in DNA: TGTGCCACCGGGGAGGCGGGACACATCACCGGGGAGCTGTTTTTT.

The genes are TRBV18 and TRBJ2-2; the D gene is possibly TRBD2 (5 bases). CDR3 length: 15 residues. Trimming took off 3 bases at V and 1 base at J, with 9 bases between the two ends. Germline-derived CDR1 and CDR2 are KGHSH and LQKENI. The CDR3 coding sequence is TGTGCCAGCTCACCCCGGGAATTGAACACCGGGGAGCTGTTTTTT. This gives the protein CASSPRELNTGELFF.

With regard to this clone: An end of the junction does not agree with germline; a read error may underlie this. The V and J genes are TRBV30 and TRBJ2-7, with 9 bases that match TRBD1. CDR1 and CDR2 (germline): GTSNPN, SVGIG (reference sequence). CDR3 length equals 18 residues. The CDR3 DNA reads TGTGCCTGGGGGGTCTTATTCTCCGGGACAGGGCCCTCCAACGAGCAGTACTTC. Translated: CAWGVLFSGTGPSNEQYF.

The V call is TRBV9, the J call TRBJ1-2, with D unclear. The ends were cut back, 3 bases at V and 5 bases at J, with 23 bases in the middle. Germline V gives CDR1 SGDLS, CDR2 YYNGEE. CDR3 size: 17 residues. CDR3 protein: CASSDSVRGSQEYGYTF. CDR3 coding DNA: TGTGCCAGCAGCGACAGTGTCCGGGGTTCTCAAGAGTATGGCTACACCTTC. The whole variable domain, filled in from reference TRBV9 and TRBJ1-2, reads DSGVTQTPKHLITATGQRVTLRCSPRSGDLSVYWYQQSLDQGLQFLIQYYNGEERAKGNILERFSAQQFPDLHSELNLSSLELGDSALYFCASSDSVRGSQEYGYTFGSGTRLTVV.

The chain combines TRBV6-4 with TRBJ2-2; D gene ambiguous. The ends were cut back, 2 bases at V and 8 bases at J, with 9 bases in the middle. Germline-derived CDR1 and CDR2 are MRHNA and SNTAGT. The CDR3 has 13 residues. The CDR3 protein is CASSDIQGGELFF. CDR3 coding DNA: TGTGCCAGCAGTGACATACAAGGGGGGGAGCTGTTTTTT.

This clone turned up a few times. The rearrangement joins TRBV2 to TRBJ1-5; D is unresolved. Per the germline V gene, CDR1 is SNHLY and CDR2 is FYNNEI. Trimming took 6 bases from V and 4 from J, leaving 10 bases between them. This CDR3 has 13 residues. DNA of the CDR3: TGTGCCAGCAGGGAGGACCGGAATCAGCCCCAGCATTTT. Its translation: CASREDRNQPQHF. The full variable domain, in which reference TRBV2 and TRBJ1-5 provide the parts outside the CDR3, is EPEVTQTPSHQVTQMGQEVILRCVPISNHLYFYWYRQILGQKVEFLVSFYNNEISEKSEIFDDQFSVERPDGSNFTLKIRSTKLEDSAMYFCASREDRNQPQHFGDGTRLSIL.

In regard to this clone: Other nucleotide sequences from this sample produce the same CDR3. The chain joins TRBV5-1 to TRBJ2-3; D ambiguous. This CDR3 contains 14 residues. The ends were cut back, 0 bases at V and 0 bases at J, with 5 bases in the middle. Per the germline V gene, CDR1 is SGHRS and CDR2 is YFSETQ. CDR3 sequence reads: CASSLAESTDTQYF. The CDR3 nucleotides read TGCGCCAGCAGCTTGGCAGAGAGCACAGATACGCAGTATTTT.